The 29 T cell receptor beta chains in this list originate from one sample, sequenced in a study of siplizumab effects on memory and regulatory T cells (dated by TCRdb to about 2019). Library method: the immunoSEQ multiplex PCR assay. Not all clones reach the TCRdb copy of this immuneACCESS table, which keeps in-frame sequences only. Checked studies attribute under half of the gap to unresolved V genes and leave the rest unexplained. In this sample the table shows around 100,000 clones, about 94% of which occur a single time. The ten largest clones add up to around 0.3% of the sample. Sequenced material: non-Treg CD4+ T cells sorted from blood. The label giving this sample's cell subset or site can be read as: FACS-sorted unstimulated CD4+ non-regulatory T cells. Every receptor here comes from a human donor in good health.

The CDR3 DNA sequence: TGTGCCAGCCGGGACAGGGCTAACACTGAAGCTTTCTTT. The encoded protein is CASRDRANTEAFF. The rearrangement joins TRBV4-2 to TRBJ1-1; 9 bases fit TRBD1. Trimming at V came to 8 bases and at J to 2 bases, leaving 3 bases not matched to a gene. The germline V gene has CDR1 LGHNA and CDR2 YNFKEQ. CDR3 length: 13 amino acids.

CDR3 sequence (DNA): TGTGCCAGCAGCTTAGTTACGGTCTCCTATAATTCACCCCTCCACTTT. Residues: CASSLVTVSYNSPLHF. The rearrangement joins TRBV7-8 to TRBJ1-6; D ambiguous. CDR3 size: 16 residues. The V and J ends lost 1 base and 0 bases respectively, with 7 bases between them. Germline loops: CDR1 SGHVS, CDR2 FQNEAQ.

The gene calls are TRBV4-1 and TRBJ2-3; unclear D gene. The CDR3 runs 16 residues. CDR1 is MGHRA and CDR2 is YSYEKL in the germline V gene. Trimming pared 0 bases from V and 2 bases from J, leaving 12 bases between. CDR3 in DNA: TGCGCCAGCAGCCAAGATTCCGGCAGAAACACAGATACGCAGTATTTT. It encodes CASSQDSGRNTDTQYF.

Worth noting for this clone: At one end, the junction sequence differs from germline, possibly due to a read error. This chain connects TRBV29-1 to TRBJ1-4; D uncertain. The CDR3 is 13 residues long. CDR1 SQVTM and CDR2 ANQGSEA come from the germline V gene. CDR3 sequence: CSVEDRAGIWVSF. CDR3 nucleotides: TGCAGCGTCGAAGATAGGGCTGGGATTTGGGTATCGTTT.

The chain recombines TRBV11-2 with TRBJ1-1; D might be TRBD1 (6 bases). The CDR3 covers 15 residues. CDR1 is SGHAT, CDR2 FQNNGV, per germline. The V end was cut by 5 bases, the J end by 1 base, with 14 bases between. The CDR3 reads CASSPSGRGNTEAFF. The CDR3 nucleotides are TGTGCCAGCAGCCCCTCGGGCAGGGGGAACACTGAAGCTTTCTTT.

The V and J genes are TRBV30 and TRBJ1-6; a weak D match, TRBD1 (5 bases). The germline V and J ends were trimmed by 5 bases and 9 bases, with 14 bases remaining between them. Germline CDR1 and CDR2: GTSNPN and SVGIG (reference sequence). This CDR3 has 13 amino acids. This CDR3 reads CAWSETDFSPLHF. The CDR3 nucleotides are TGTGCCTGGTCGGAGACAGACTTTTCACCCCTCCACTTT.

The rearrangement links TRBV30 to TRBJ1-4; no clear D. Trimming shortened V by 5 bases and J by 0 bases, and 13 bases separated the two germline ends. CDR1 and CDR2 from the germline V gene are GTSNPN and SVGIG (reference sequence). This CDR3 is 15 amino acids long. The CDR3 DNA reads as TGTGCCTGGCGCGGCGGGCTTGCAACTAATGAAAAACTGTTTTTT. Translated: CAWRGGLATNEKLFF.

The chain employs TRBV29-1 and TRBJ2-3; 12 bases are shared with TRBD2. The CDR3 runs 14 residues. V lost 4 bases, J lost 4 bases, and 3 bases stayed unmatched. CDR1 SQVTM and CDR2 ANQGSEA come from the germline V gene. CDR3 bases: TGCAGCGTTGGACTAGCGGGAGTCCCAGATACGCAGTATTTT. It is translated as CSVGLAGVPDTQYF.

This rearrangement joins TRBV5-6 to TRBJ1-4; the D is unclear. The CDR3 has 15 residues. V was trimmed by 0 bases and J by 4 bases, leaving 10 bases between them. Germline V gives CDR1 SGHDT, CDR2 YYEEEE. Written as DNA, the CDR3 is TGTGCCAGCAGCTTGGGGGCAGGACTTAATGAAAAACTGTTTTTT. Translation gives CASSLGAGLNEKLFF.

This chain links TRBV10-3 with TRBJ1-2, with a possible D match to TRBD1 (5 bases). The V end lost 4 bases, the J end lost 2 bases, and 8 bases lay between the germline ends. This CDR3 has 13 residues. In germline, CDR1 is ENHRY, CDR2 SYGVKD. As DNA, the CDR3 is TGTGCCATCAGTGGCAGGGAGAACTATGGCTACACCTTC. Translated, it gives CAISGRENYGYTF.

The chain joins TRBV4-1 to TRBJ2-7, with D possibly matching TRBD2 (5 bases). The germline CDR1 and CDR2 sequences are MGHRA and YSYEKL. This CDR3 is built from 14 residues. V was pared by 0 bases and J by 6 bases, with 12 bases between. The CDR3 sequence is CASSQDPTRGEQYF. The CDR3 nucleotides are TGCGCCAGCAGCCAAGATCCCACCCGGGGCGAGCAGTACTTC.

The CDR3 sequence: CASRTTGQETQYF. The DNA of the CDR3 is TGTGCCAGCAGGACTACAGGCCAAGAGACCCAGTACTTC. The V gene is TRBV6-1, the J gene TRBJ2-5; either TRBD1 or TRBD2 may fit D (5 bases each). The CDR3 totals 13 residues. V shed 6 bases and J shed 1 base, with 9 bases lying between them. The germline CDR1 and CDR2 sequences are MNHNS and SASEGT.

The CDR3 DNA reads as TGTGCCAGTGGCTATATTGGGGGTACGCAGTATTTT. It codes for CASGYIGGTQYF. V gene TRBV19 combines with J gene TRBJ2-3; D possibly uses TRBD1 or TRBD2 (5 bases each). CDR1 is LNHDA, CDR2 SQIVND, per germline (reference sequence). V lost 8 bases and J lost 8, with 14 bases in between. The CDR3 is 12 amino acids.

This clone was seen once. V is TRBV27 and J is TRBJ1-5, with D tentatively TRBD1 (5 bases). The germline V and J ends were trimmed by 0 bases and 4 bases, with 7 bases remaining between them. The V gene's germline CDR1 is MNHEY and CDR2 SMNVEV (reference sequence). This CDR3 spans 14 amino acids. The CDR3 loop reads CASSLSRGNQPQHF. As DNA, the CDR3 is TGTGCCAGCAGTTTATCTCGGGGGAATCAGCCCCAGCATTTT.

The chain has TRBV5-1 and TRBJ2-1, with a tentative D call TRBD2 (6 bases). The CDR3 contains 15 residues. CDR1 and CDR2 from the germline V gene are SGHRS and YFSETQ. Deletions cut 2 bases from V and 0 bases from J, with 9 bases between. CDR3 sequence (DNA): TGCGCCAGCAGCTTTAGCGGAAGCTCCTACAATGAGCAGTTCTTC. It is translated as CASSFSGSSYNEQFF.

This rearrangement joins TRBV5-6 to TRBJ1-5, with 7 nucleotides matching TRBD1. CDR3 length equals 17 residues. The V segment lost 0 bases and the J segment 7 bases; nucleotides outside the gene matches: 13. Germline CDR1 SGHDT, CDR2 YYEEEE. The CDR3 protein is CASSLAAGAGGFQPQHF. CDR3 in DNA: TGTGCCAGCAGCTTGGCAGCGGGGGCAGGGGGATTCCAGCCCCAGCATTTT.

This chain links TRBV7-2 with TRBJ2-1; 12 nucleotides match TRBD2. In germline, CDR1 is SGHTA, CDR2 FQGNSA. The J segment lost 8 bases and the V segment lost 3 bases, leaving 11 bases of the junction unmatched. The CDR3 sequence is 17 residues long. The CDR3: CASSLMASGRAGDEQFF. In DNA, the CDR3 is TGTGCCAGCAGCTTGATGGCTAGCGGGAGGGCTGGGGATGAGCAGTTCTTC. The full variable domain, rest sourced from reference TRBV7-2 and TRBJ2-1, is GAGVSQSPSNKVTEKGKDVELRCDPISGHTALYWYRQSLGQGLEFLIYFQGNSAPDKSGLPSDRFSAERTGGSVSTLTIQRTQQEDSAVYLCASSLMASGRAGDEQFFGPGTRLTVL.

CDR3 sequence reads: CASSAGTGAYNEQFF. The DNA of the CDR3 is TGTGCCAGCAGCGCCGGGACAGGGGCTTACAATGAGCAGTTCTTC. The rearrangement uses TRBV9 and TRBJ2-1; 10 nucleotides line up with TRBD1. V lost 3 bases, J lost 4 bases, and 4 bases stayed unmatched. CDR3 size: 15 residues. Germline V gene lookup returns CDR1 SGDLS and CDR2 YYNGEE.

This clone has a single count. This sequence joins TRBV19 and TRBJ2-2; TRBD2 might be the D (6 bases). Germline V lookup: CDR1 LNHDA, CDR2 SQIVND (reference sequence). The CDR3 runs 12 residues. V shed 10 bases and J shed 7 bases, with 13 bases lying between them. CDR3 bases: TGTGCCACTAAACGGGGGAACGGGGAGCTGTTTTTT. This translates into CATKRGNGELFF. Using reference TRBV19 and TRBJ2-2 for the parts outside the CDR3, the full variable domain is DGGITQSPKYLFRKEGQNVTLSCEQNLNHDAMYWYRQDPGQGLRLIYYSQIVNDFQKGDIAEGYSVSREKKESFPLTVTSAQKNPTAFYLCATKRGNGELFFGEGSRLTVL.

This clone showed up just once. The chain recombines TRBV9 with TRBJ1-2, with 7 nucleotides matching TRBD1. With V trimmed by 4 bases and J by 4 bases, 7 bases remained unmatched. Germline CDR1 and CDR2: SGDLS and YYNGEE. CDR3 length: 14 amino acids. CDR3 in DNA: TGTGCCAGCAGCCACCGGGACAGTCCCTATGGCTACACCTTC. Protein product: CASSHRDSPYGYTF.

V usage is TRBV7-8 and J usage is TRBJ2-7; the match to TRBD1 covers 7 bases. The CDR3 has 15 residues. V shed 5 bases and J 3 bases; nucleotides not matched to a gene: 10. Germline V CDR1 and CDR2: SGHVS, FQNEAQ. This CDR3 is CASSPNPGQNYEQYF. The CDR3 DNA reads TGTGCCAGCAGCCCGAACCCGGGACAGAACTACGAGCAGTACTTC.

The chain joins TRBV19 to TRBJ2-4; D is perhaps TRBD2 (5 bases). The CDR3 runs to 13 residues. Germline V gene data show CDR1 as LNHDA and CDR2 as SQIVND (reference sequence). The V end lost 4 bases, the J end lost 7 bases, and 11 bases lay between the germline ends. The CDR3 DNA is TGTGCCAGTAGTACGGACTCGGCGAACATTCAGTACTTC. This gives the protein CASSTDSANIQYF.

This clone was recorded only once. The chain has TRBV5-1 and TRBJ2-1, with 7 bases fitting TRBD1. J was trimmed by 7 bases and V by 2 bases; bases with no gene match: 9. CDR1 SGHRS and CDR2 YFSETQ come from the germline V gene. The CDR3 covers 15 residues. CDR3 protein: CASSFGQGESNEQFF. CDR3 coding DNA: TGCGCCAGCAGCTTCGGGCAGGGGGAAAGTAATGAGCAGTTCTTC.

This chain uses TRBV5-4 with TRBJ2-7; 7 bases agree with TRBD2. CDR3 length: 14 residues. CDR1 SGHNT and CDR2 YYREEE come from the germline V gene (reference sequence). V shed 4 bases, J shed 2 bases, and the junction held 6 bases outside the gene matches. For the CDR3, the DNA is TGTGCCAGCAGCCGGAGCGGGACCGCCTACGAGCAGTACTTC. This sequence encodes CASSRSGTAYEQYF.

J is TRBJ2-7 and V is TRBV4-3; TRBD2 matches at 12 bases. V lost 5 bases to trimming and J lost 2 bases; unmatched junction nucleotides: 4. The germline CDR1 and CDR2 sequences are LGHNA and YSLEER. The CDR3 length is 15 residues. The CDR3 here is CASSALAGGTYEQYF. The CDR3 DNA reads as TGCGCCAGCAGCGCACTAGCGGGAGGAACCTACGAGCAGTACTTC.

The CDR3 DNA sequence: TGTGCCAGCAGCGTCGGGACAGGGGGAAGTAGATTTTCCTACGAGCAGTACTTC. It translates to CASSVGTGGSRFSYEQYF. V and J are TRBV9 and TRBJ2-7; 11 bases are a match to TRBD1. V trimming: 2 bases; J trimming: 1 base; junction bases outside the gene matches: 11. Germline V gene data show CDR1 as SGDLS and CDR2 as YYNGEE. The CDR3 extends over 18 amino acids.

The CDR3 here is CASSPPETGGGTDTQYF. CDR3 DNA sequence: TGTGCCAGCTCACCACCGGAGACAGGGGGAGGCACAGATACGCAGTATTTT. The rearrangement uses TRBV18 and TRBJ2-3; 9 bases line up with TRBD1. Trimming removed 0 bases from V and 1 base from J; junction bases left unmatched: 5. The CDR3 covers 17 residues. Germline V lookup: CDR1 KGHSH, CDR2 LQKENI.

V usage is TRBV2 and J usage is TRBJ2-5; D unresolved. Germline values: CDR1 SNHLY, CDR2 FYNNEI. This CDR3 region has 13 residues. V gave up 2 bases and J gave up 4 bases, with 8 bases separating them. The CDR3, as DNA: TGTGCCAGCAGTGAACTGGGTCCAGAGACCCAGTACTTC. It translates to CASSELGPETQYF.

The chain is built from TRBV11-2 and TRBJ2-7; TRBD1 matches 9 bases. The CDR3 extends over 15 amino acids. V gave up 5 bases and J gave up 5 bases; unmatched junction bases: 10. Germline lookup yields CDR1 SGHAT and CDR2 FQNNGV. CDR3 nucleotide sequence: TGTGCCAGCAGCCTAGCCGGGACAGGGTTGGACGAGCAGTACTTC. It codes for CASSLAGTGLDEQYF.